This T cell receptor (beta chain) derives from a study of T-cell reconstitution after alpha-beta-depleted transplantation in children. CDR1 and CDR2 (germline): SGHNT, YENEEA. The CDR3 contains 15 residues. Losses at the gene ends were 3 bases for V and 8 bases for J; bases not matched to a gene: 7. TCRbeta library construction was performed incorporating unique molecular identifiers. Using its own MiXCR run on the PCR reads, TCRdb lists one record per CDR3 protein. This repertoire shows some 500,000 distinct CDR3 sequences, over 25% found once; its top ten account for 2% to 3%. This rearrangement joins TRBV11-3 to TRBJ2-1, with TRBD2 identical over 10 bases. The source of this sequence is a human donor who donated a stem cell graft to a child with aplastic anemia. This material consisted of PBMCs from the stem cell graft donor, taken from the stem cell graft. The CDR3 sequence is CASSFSGRAGDEQFF. The CDR3, as DNA: TGTGCCAGCAGCTTCAGCGGGAGGGCCGGGGATGAGCAGTTCTTC.